This T cell receptor (beta chain) was retrieved from a study of precursors of human CD4 cytotoxic T cells (dated by TCRdb to the late 2010s). General notes on the study: CD4+ memory subsets from more than 13 donors in total were covered by the bulk TCR-seq analysis. Sequences for both the TCRalpha and TCRbeta chains came out of the TCR-seq analysis of about 14 donors (table S7).

To test whether a precursor-effector relationship exists among CD4 cytotoxic T cells, bulk UMI-based TCR sequencing was run on four sorted CD4+ memory subsets: TCM, TEM, IL-7Rhigh TEMRA, and IL-7R- TEMRA. The cells came from peripheral blood mononuclear cells that had been isolated from human blood. The data were produced on an Illumina MiSeq. In the authors' own workflow: Repertoire diversity was measured with the Shannon-Wiener index computed in VDJtools. A TCRbeta clonotype was considered expanded if its clonotype frequency was 3 or more. The raw public reads went through TCRdb reprocessing: fastp at Q25, MiXCR clone calling, in-frame beta chains kept. Rows are unified per CDR3 protein, each entry keeping the most common DNA and genes. The V and J calls shown here were made by TCRdb, not taken from the authors' results. In this sample the table shows some 610 distinct CDR3 sequences, about 21% of which occur a single time. The ten biggest clones cover 14% to 15% of the sample.

The paper's findings and limits, for the study overall: IL-7Rhigh and IL-7R- TEMRA subsets showed more restricted TCR repertoires, with lower diversity and more expanded clonotypes, than TCM and TEM subsets. Expanded effector clonotypes accounted for a larger share of IL-7Rhigh TEMRA clonotypes than of TEM or TCM clonotypes. The authors noted that a human observational design cannot definitively establish the direction of differentiation between precursor and effector cells. Only about 95% of the 14 donors were included in some of the bulk TCR-seq comparisons, which suggests that not every subset was available for every donor.

V trim: 8 bases; J trim: 4 bases; unmatched bases: 7. The CDR3 spans 13 residues, from the cysteine through the phenylalanine. Only the CDR3 part of the read is kept: 39 bases, read in frame from the first base. CDR1 and CDR2 (ENHRY, SYGVKD) derive from the germline V gene. The table lists this clonotype with a count of one. Its specific antigen is unknown. Base qualities are not recorded, but no much larger clone differs from it by a single base. One read alone makes for weak evidence. Rearrangement joined TRBV10-3 to TRBJ1-2, and 7 junction bases match TRBD1. Sequences were obtained from memory CD4+ T cells from blood (PBMCs). The receptor's source is a human donor in good health. The CDR3 here reads CAIWDRKPYGYTF. The DNA reads TGTGCCATCTGGGACAGAAAACCCTATGGCTACACCTTC.